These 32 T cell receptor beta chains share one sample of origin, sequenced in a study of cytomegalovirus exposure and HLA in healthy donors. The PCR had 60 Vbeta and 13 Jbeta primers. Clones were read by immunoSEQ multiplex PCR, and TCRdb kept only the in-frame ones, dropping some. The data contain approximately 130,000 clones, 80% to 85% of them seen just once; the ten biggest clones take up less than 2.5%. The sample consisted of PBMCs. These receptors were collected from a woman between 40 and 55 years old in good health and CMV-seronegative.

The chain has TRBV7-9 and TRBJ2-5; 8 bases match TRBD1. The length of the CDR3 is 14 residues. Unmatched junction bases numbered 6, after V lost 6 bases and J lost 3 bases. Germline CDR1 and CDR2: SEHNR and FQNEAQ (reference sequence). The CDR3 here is CASRDRENEETQYF. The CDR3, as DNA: TGTGCCAGCAGGGACAGGGAGAACGAAGAGACCCAGTACTTC. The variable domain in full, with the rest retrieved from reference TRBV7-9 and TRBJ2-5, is DTGVSQNPRHKITKRGQNVTFRCDPISEHNRLYWYRQTLGQGPEFLTYFQNEAQLEKSRLLSDRFSAERPKGSFSTLEIQRTEQGDSAMYLCASRDRENEETQYFGPGTRLLVL.

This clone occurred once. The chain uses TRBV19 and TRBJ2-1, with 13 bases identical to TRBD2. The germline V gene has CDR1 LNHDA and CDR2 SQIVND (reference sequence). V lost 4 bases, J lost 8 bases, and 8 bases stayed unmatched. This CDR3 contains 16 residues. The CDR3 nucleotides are TGTGCCAGTAGTAAAAAGGGACTAGCGGGATATCATGAGCAGTTCTTC. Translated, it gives CASSKKGLAGYHEQFF. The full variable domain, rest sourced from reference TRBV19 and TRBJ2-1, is DGGITQSPKYLFRKEGQNVTLSCEQNLNHDAMYWYRQDPGQGLRLIYYSQIVNDFQKGDIAEGYSVSREKKESFPLTVTSAQKNPTAFYLCASSKKGLAGYHEQFFGPGTRLTVL.

In DNA, the CDR3 is TGCGCCAGCAGCCAAGATCAAGGCAGGCGATCTATTAGCTCCTACGAGCAGTACTTC. It codes for CASSQDQGRRSISSYEQYF. V is TRBV4-1 and J is TRBJ2-7; D gene ambiguous. The CDR3 loop spans 19 amino acids. Germline lookup yields CDR1 MGHRA and CDR2 YSYEKL. V lost 0 bases and J 0 bases, leaving 21 bases between the germline ends.

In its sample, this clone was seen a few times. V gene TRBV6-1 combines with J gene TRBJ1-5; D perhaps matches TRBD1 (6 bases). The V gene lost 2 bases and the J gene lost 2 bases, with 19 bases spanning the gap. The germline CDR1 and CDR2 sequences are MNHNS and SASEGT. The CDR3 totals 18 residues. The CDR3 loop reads CASSEIGGGGAGNQPQHF. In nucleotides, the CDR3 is TGTGCCAGCAGTGAAATCGGTGGCGGGGGCGCGGGCAATCAGCCCCAGCATTTT.

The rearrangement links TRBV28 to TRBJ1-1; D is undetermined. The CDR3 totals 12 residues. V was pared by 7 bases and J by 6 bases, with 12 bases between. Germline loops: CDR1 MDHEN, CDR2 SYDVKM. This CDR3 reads CASTRRGPEAFF. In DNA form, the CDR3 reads TGTGCCAGCACCCGGCGCGGCCCTGAAGCTTTCTTT.

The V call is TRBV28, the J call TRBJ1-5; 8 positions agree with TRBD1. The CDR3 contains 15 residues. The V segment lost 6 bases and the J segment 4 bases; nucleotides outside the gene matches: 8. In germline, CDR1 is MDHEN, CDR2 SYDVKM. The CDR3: CASRLWTGFNQPQHF. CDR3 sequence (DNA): TGTGCCAGCAGACTCTGGACAGGGTTTAATCAGCCCCAGCATTTT.

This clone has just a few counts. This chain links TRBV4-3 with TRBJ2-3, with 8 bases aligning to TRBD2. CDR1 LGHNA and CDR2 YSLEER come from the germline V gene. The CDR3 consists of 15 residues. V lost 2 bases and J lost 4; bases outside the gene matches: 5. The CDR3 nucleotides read TGCGCCAGCAGCCAACAAGCGGGAGATGCAGATACGCAGTATTTT. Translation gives CASSQQAGDADTQYF.

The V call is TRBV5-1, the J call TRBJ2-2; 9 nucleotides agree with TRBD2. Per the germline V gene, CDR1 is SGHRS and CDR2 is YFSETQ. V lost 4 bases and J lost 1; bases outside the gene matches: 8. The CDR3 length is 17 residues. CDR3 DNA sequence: TGCGCCAGCAGCCCCCGAGTAGCGGGAGTGAACACCGGGGAGCTGTTTTTT. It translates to CASSPRVAGVNTGELFF.

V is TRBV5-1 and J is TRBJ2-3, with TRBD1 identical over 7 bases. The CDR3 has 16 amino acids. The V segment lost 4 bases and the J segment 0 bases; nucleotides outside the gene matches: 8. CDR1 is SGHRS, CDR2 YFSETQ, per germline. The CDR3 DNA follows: TGCGCCAGCAGCCCTATGACAGGGCTGAGCACAGATACGCAGTATTTT. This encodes CASSPMTGLSTDTQYF.

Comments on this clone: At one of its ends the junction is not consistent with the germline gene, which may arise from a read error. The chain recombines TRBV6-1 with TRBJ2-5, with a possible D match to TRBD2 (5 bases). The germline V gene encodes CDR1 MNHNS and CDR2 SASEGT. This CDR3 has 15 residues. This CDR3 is CASSDLSSLGWEQNF. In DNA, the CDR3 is TGTGCCAGCAGTGATTTGTCAAGCCTGGGATGGGAGCAGAACTTC.

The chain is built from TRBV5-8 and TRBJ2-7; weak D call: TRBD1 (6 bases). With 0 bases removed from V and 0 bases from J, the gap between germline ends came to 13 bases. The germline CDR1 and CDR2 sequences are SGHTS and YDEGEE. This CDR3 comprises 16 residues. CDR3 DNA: TGTGCCAGCAGCTTGGTGGGGGCCTTATTCTCCTACGAGCAGTACTTC. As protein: CASSLVGALFSYEQYF.

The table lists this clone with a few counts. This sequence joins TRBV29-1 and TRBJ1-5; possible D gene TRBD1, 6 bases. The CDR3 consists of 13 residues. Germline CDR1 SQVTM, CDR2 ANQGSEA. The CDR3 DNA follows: TGCGCGATAACCAGGGGAGACAATCAGCCCCAGCATTTT. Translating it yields CAITRGDNQPQHF.

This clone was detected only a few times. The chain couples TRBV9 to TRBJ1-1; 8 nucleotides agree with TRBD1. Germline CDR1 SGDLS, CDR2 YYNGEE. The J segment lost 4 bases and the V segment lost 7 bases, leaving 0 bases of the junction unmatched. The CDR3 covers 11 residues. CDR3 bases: TGTGCCAGCGGACAGGGCACTGAAGCTTTCTTT. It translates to CASGQGTEAFF.

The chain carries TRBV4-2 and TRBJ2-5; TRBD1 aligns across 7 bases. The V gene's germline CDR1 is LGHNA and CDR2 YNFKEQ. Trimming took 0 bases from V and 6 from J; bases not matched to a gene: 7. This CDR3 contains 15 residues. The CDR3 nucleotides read TGTGCCAGCAGCCAAGAGTGGGACAGCACGCAGACCCAGTACTTC. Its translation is CASSQEWDSTQTQYF.

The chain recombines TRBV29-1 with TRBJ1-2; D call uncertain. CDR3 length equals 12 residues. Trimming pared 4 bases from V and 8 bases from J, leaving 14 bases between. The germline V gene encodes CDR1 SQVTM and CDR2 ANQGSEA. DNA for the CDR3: TGCAGCGTTGGGGCAGCCTCACTGGGCTACACCTTC. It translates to CSVGAASLGYTF.

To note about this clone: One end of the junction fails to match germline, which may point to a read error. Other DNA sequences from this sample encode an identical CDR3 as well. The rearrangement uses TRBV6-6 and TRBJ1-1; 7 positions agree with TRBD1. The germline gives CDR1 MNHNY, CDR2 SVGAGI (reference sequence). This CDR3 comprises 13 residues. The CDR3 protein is CAGGGTDYTEAFF. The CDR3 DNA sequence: TGTGCCGGAGGGGGGACAGACTACACTGAAGCCTTCTTT.

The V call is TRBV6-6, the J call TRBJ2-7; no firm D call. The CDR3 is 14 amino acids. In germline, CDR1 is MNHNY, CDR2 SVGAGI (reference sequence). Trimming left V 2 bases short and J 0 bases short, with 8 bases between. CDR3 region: CASSYAYSSYEQYF. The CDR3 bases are TGTGCCAGCAGTTACGCTTACAGCTCCTACGAGCAGTACTTC.

The CDR3 DNA reads as TGTGCCAGTAGTATCGATGACAGGGGACCCTATGGCTACACCTTC. It encodes CASSIDDRGPYGYTF. The V call is TRBV19, the J call TRBJ1-2; 8 positions match TRBD1. CDR1 LNHDA and CDR2 SQIVND come from the germline V gene (reference sequence). This CDR3 contains 15 residues. V was clipped by 3 bases and J by 4 bases; unmatched bases: 7.

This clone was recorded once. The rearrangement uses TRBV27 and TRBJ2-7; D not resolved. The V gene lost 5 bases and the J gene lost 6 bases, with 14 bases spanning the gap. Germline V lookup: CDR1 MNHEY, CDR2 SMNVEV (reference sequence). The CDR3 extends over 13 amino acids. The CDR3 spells CASSPEPSREQYF. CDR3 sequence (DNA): TGTGCCAGCAGTCCGGAGCCGTCTCGCGAGCAGTACTTC.

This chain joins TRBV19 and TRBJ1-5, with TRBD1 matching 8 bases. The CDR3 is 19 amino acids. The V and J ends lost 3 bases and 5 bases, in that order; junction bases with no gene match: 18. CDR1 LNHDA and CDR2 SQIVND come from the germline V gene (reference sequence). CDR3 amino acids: CASSIGSRGTGRGDQPQHF. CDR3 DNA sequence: TGTGCCAGTAGTATCGGTTCAAGGGGGACAGGCCGGGGGGATCAGCCCCAGCATTTT.

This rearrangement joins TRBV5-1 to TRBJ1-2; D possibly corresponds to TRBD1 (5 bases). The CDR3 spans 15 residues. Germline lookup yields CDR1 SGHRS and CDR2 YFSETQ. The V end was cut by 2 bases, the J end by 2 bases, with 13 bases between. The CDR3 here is CASSLGGAANYGYTF. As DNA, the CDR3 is TGCGCCAGCAGCTTAGGAGGGGCTGCGAACTATGGCTACACCTTC.

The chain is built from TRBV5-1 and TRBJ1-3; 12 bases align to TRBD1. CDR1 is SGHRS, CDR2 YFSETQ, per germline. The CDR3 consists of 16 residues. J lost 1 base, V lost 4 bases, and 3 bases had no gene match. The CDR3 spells CASSPGQGASGNTIYF. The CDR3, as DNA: TGCGCCAGCAGCCCGGGACAGGGGGCTTCTGGAAACACCATATATTTT. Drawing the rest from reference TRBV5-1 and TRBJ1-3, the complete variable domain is KAGVTQTPRYLIKTRGQQVTLSCSPISGHRSVSWYQQTPGQGLQFLFEYFSETQRNKGNFPGRFSGRQFSNSRSEMNVSTLELGDSALYLCASSPGQGASGNTIYFGEGSWLTVV.

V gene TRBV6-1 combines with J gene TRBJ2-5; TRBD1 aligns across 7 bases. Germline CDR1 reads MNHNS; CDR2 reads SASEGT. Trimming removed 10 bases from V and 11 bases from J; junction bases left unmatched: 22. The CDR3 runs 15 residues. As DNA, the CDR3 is TGTGCCACCATGACCCGACAGGGTCCCGCGCAAGAGCAGTACTTC. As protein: CATMTRQGPAQEQYF.

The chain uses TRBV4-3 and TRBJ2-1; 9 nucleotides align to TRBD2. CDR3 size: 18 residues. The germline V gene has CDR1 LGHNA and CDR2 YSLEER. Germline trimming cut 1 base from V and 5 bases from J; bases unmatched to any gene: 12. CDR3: CASSQVGREGRRDNEQFF. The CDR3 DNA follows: TGCGCCAGCAGCCAAGTAGGGCGGGAGGGCCGTCGGGACAATGAGCAGTTCTTC.

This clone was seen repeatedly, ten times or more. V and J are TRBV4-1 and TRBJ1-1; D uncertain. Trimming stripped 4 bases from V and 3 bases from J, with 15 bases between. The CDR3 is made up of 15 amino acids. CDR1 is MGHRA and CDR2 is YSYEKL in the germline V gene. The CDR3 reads CASSPLPDGDTEAFF. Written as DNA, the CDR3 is TGCGCCAGCAGCCCTTTACCCGACGGAGACACTGAAGCTTTCTTT.

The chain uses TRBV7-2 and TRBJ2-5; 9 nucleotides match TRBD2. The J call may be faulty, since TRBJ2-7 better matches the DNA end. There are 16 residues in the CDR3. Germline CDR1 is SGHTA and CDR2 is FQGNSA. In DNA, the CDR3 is TGTGCCAGCAGCTTCAAGACTAGCGGAACCCCCTACGAGCAGTACTTC. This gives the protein CASSFKTSGTPYEQYF.

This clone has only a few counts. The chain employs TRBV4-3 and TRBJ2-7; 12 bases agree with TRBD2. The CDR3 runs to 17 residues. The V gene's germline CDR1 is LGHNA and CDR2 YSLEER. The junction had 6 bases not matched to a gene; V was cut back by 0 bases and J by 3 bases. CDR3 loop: CASSQEGLAGRNYEQYF. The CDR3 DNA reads TGCGCCAGCAGCCAAGAAGGACTAGCGGGACGGAACTACGAGCAGTACTTC.

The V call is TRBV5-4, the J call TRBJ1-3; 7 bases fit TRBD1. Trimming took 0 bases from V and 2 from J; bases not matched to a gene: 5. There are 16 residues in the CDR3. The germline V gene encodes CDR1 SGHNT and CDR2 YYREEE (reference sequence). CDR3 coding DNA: TGTGCCAGCAGCTTGGACACAGGGGCCCCTGGAAACACCATATATTTT. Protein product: CASSLDTGAPGNTIYF.

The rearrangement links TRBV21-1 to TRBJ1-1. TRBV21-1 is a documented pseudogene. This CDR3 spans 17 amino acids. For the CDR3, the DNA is TGTGCCAGCAGCCCTCAGGTGGGGGGGGACGGGAACACTGAAGCTTTCTTT. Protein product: CASSPQVGGDGNTEAFF.

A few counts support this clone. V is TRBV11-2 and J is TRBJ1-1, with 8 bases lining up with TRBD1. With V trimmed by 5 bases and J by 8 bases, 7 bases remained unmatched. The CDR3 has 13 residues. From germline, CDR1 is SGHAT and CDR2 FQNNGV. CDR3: CASSKNRDREAFF. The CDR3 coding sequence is TGTGCCAGCAGCAAGAACCGGGACAGGGAAGCTTTCTTT.

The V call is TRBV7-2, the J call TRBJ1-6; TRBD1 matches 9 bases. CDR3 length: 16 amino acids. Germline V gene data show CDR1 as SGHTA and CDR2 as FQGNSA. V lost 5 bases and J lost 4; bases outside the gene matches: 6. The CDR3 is CASSPRDRAYNSPLHF. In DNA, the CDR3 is TGTGCCAGCAGCCCGCGGGACAGGGCGTATAATTCACCCCTCCACTTT.

The CDR3 DNA reads as TGTGCCAGCAGCACTTGGGACAGAAGGCCCGGCGAGCAGTACTTC. This encodes CASSTWDRRPGEQYF. This chain joins TRBV11-2 and TRBJ2-7, with TRBD1 matching 7 bases. The CDR3 is 15 residues long. Germline V gene data show CDR1 as SGHAT and CDR2 as FQNNGV. V trimming: 5 bases; J trimming: 6 bases; junction bases outside the gene matches: 13.